The TCR beta chain under discussion was sequenced for a study of blood T cell repertoires in COVID-19. Original processing notes: From reference gene primer amplification, estimates of nucleated cell counts were derived. The protocol was immunoSEQ multiplex PCR, while the TCRdb copy is restricted to in-frame clones and leaves out a portion. That table supplies the V and J calls and clone size; D and trimming were determined from the DNA. Of approximately 40,000 clones detected, around 86% appear once; the ten largest clones hold 5.5% to 6.5%. The CDR3 consists of 13 residues. V gave up 5 bases and J gave up 7 bases, with 12 bases separating them. Germline-derived CDR1 and CDR2 are SGHTA and FQGNSA.

The sample was peripheral blood. This receptor was obtained from a human donor in a cohort sampled during active COVID-19. The chain is built from TRBV7-2 and TRBJ1-5, with a tentative D call TRBD1 (6 bases). The CDR3 loop is CASSQGTIQPQHF. The CDR3 DNA reads TGTGCCAGCAGCCAAGGGACAATACAGCCCCAGCATTTT.